The source of this T cell receptor (beta chain) is a study of T-cell reconstitution after alpha-beta-depleted transplantation in children. Preparation of the TCRbeta library was carried out with unique molecular identifiers. TCRdb fed the PCR reads into MiXCR, producing one record per CDR3 protein. The sample yields about 500,000 distinct CDR3 sequences, about 31% seen once. The germline V gene has CDR1 SEHNR and CDR2 FQNEAQ (reference sequence). The CDR3 sequence is 12 residues long. V shed 1 base, J shed 10 bases, and the junction held 1 base outside the gene matches. This clonotype has only one observation.

This sequence was found in a human donor who donated a stem cell graft to a child with aplastic anemia. This chain connects TRBV7-9 to TRBJ1-1; 9 bases are shared with TRBD1. Sequenced material: PBMCs from the stem cell graft donor, taken from the stem cell graft. The CDR3 DNA is TGTGCCAGCAGCTTAGGGGACAGGGCAGCTTTCTTT. Residues: CASSLGDRAAFF.